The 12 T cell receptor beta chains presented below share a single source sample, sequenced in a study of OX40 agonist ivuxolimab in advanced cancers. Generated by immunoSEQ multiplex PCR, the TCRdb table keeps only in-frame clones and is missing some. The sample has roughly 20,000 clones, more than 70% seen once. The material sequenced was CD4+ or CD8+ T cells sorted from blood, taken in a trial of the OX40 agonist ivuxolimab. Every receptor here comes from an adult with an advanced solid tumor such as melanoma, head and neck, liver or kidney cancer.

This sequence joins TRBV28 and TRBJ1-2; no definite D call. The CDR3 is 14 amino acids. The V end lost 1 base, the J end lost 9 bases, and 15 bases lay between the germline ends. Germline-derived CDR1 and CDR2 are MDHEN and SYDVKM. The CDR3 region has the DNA TGTGCCAGCAGTTTATTCACCGGGAATTTACGCTACACCTTC. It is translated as CASSLFTGNLRYTF.

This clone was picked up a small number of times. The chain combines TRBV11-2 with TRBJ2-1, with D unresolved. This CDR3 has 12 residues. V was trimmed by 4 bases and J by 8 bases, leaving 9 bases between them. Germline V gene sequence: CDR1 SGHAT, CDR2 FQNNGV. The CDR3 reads CASSSLPHEQFF. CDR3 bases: TGTGCCAGCAGCTCGCTCCCCCATGAGCAGTTCTTC.

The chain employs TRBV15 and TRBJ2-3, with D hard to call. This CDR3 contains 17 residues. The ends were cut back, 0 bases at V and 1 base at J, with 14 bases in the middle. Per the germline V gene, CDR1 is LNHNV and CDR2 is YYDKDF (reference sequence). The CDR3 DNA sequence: TGTGCCACCAGCAGAGATTCCGAGAACTTACGCACAGATACGCAGTATTTT. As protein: CATSRDSENLRTDTQYF.

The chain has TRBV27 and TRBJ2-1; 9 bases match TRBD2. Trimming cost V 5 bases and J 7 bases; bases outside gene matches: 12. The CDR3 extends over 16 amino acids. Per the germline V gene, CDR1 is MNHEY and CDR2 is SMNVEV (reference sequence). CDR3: CASSPSIAGVYNEQFF. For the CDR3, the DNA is TGTGCCAGCAGTCCCTCGATAGCGGGAGTTTATAATGAGCAGTTCTTC.

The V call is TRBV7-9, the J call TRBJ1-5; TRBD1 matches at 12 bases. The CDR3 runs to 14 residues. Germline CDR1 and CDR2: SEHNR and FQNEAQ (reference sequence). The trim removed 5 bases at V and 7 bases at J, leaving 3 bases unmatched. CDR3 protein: CASSPGTGGQPQHF. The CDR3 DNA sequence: TGTGCCAGCAGCCCGGGGACAGGGGGCCAGCCCCAGCATTTT. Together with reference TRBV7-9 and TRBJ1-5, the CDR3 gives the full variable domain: DTGVSQNPRHKITKRGQNVTFRCDPISEHNRLYWYRQTLGQGPEFLTYFQNEAQLEKSRLLSDRFSAERPKGSFSTLEIQRTEQGDSAMYLCASSPGTGGQPQHFGDGTRLSIL.

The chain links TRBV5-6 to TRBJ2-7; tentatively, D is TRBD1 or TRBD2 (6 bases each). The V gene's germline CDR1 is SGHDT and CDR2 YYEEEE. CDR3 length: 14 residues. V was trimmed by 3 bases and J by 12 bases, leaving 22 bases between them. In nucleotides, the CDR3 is TGTGCCAGCAGCTCCGGGGGTTTTACAGGGATTCCGTACTTC. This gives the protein CASSSGGFTGIPYF. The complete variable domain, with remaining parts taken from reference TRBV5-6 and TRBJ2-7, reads DAGVTQSPTHLIKTRGQQVTLRCSPKSGHDTVSWYQQALGQGPQFIFQYYEEEERQRGNFPDRFSGHQFPNYSSELNVNALLLGDSALYLCASSSGGFTGIPYFGPGTRLTVT.

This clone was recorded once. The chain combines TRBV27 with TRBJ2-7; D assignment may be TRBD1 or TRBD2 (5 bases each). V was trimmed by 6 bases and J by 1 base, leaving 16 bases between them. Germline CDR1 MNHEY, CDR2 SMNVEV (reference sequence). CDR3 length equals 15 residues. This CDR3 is CASSPGLVPSYEQYF. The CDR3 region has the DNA TGTGCCAGCAGCCCGGGGCTAGTGCCTTCCTACGAGCAGTACTTC.

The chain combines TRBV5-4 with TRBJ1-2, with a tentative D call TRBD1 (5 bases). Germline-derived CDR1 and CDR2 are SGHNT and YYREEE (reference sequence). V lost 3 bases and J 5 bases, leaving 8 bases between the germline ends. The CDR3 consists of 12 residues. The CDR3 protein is CASSYDRYGYTF. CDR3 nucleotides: TGTGCCAGCAGCTACGACAGATATGGCTACACCTTC.

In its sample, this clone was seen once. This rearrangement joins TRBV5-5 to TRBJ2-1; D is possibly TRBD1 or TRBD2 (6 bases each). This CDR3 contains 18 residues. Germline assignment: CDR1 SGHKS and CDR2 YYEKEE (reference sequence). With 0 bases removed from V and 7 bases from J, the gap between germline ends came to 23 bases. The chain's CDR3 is CASSLGDLGGRDGNEQFF. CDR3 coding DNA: TGTGCCAGCAGCTTGGGAGACTTAGGGGGGAGAGACGGAAATGAGCAGTTCTTC.

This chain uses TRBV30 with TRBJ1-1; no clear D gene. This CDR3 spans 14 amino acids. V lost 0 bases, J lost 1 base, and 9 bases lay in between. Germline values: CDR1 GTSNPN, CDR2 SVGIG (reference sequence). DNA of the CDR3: TGTGCCTGGAGTGTTTACGGACCGAACACTGAAGCTTTCTTT. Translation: CAWSVYGPNTEAFF.

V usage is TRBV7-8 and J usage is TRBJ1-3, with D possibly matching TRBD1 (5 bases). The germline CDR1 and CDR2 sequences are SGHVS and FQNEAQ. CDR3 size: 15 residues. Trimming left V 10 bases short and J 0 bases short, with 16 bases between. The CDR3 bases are TGTGCCACTTCTCGGGACGGCAGCTCTGGAAACACCATATATTTT. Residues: CATSRDGSSGNTIYF.

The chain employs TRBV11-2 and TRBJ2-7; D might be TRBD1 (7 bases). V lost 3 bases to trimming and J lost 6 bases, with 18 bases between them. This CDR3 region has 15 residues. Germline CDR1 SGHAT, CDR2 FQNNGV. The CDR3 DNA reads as TGTGCCAGCAGCTTGCCCGGGACAGCGGGTCTCGAGCAGTACTTC. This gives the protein CASSLPGTAGLEQYF.